One sample yielded the 30 T cell receptor beta chains listed below, sequenced in a study of cytomegalovirus exposure and HLA in healthy donors. With 60 Vbeta and 13 Jbeta primers, the PCR was carried out. The data were produced by immunoSEQ multiplex PCR, yet TCRdb's version contains in-frame clones alone and is incomplete. This sample has around 240,000 clones, with 82% found just once. Sample: PBMCs. These receptors originate from a middle-aged woman in good health and CMV-seropositive.

The chain is built from TRBV5-1 and TRBJ2-3; D may be TRBD2 (6 bases). CDR3 size: 18 residues. Trimming cost V 3 bases and J 2 bases, with 22 bases left between them. The germline V gene has CDR1 SGHRS and CDR2 YFSETQ. The CDR3 nucleotides read TGCGCCAGCAGCTCGGGACTCGACGGAAACGCGCTCACAGATACGCAGTATTTT. It is translated as CASSSGLDGNALTDTQYF.

The chain links TRBV6-1 to TRBJ2-3; the D gene is possibly TRBD1 (6 bases). In germline, CDR1 is MNHNS, CDR2 SASEGT. This CDR3 is built from 13 residues. Trimming removed 5 bases at V and 6 bases at J, with 12 bases between. The CDR3 protein is CASSTGPRDTQYF. DNA of the CDR3: TGTGCCAGCAGTACAGGGCCGCGGGATACGCAGTATTTT.

With regard to this clone: One end of the junction fails to match germline, which may point to a read error. J is TRBJ2-7 and V is TRBV7-9; 10 positions agree with TRBD2. This CDR3 comprises 15 residues. Germline V CDR1 and CDR2: SEHNR, FQNEAQ (reference sequence). CDR3 DNA: TGTTCCAGCAGTCGGGGGACTAGCGCAAACTACGAGCAGTACTTC. Its translation is CSSSRGTSANYEQYF.

CDR3: CASSQYPLLQGNTEAFF. In nucleotides, the CDR3 is TGTGCCAGCTCCCAATACCCCCTCTTACAGGGTAACACTGAAGCTTTCTTT. V and J are TRBV18 and TRBJ1-1; a possible D gene is TRBD1 (6 bases). Germline V lookup: CDR1 KGHSH, CDR2 LQKENI. The germline V and J ends were trimmed by 6 bases and 2 bases, with 22 bases remaining between them. The CDR3 has 17 amino acids.

In nucleotides, the CDR3 is TGTGCCAGCAGCTTAAGACAGAACTATGGCTACACCTTC. This codes for CASSLRQNYGYTF. The genes are TRBV7-8 and TRBJ1-2; perhaps TRBD1 as D (5 bases). Per the germline V gene, CDR1 is SGHVS and CDR2 is FQNEAQ. Trimming stripped 2 bases from V and 2 bases from J, with 6 bases between. This CDR3 region has 13 residues. The entire variable domain, with the rest obtained from reference TRBV7-8 and TRBJ1-2, is as follows: GAGVSQSPRYKVAKRGQDVALRCDPISGHVSLFWYQQALGQGPEFLTYFQNEAQLDKSGLPSDRFFAERPEGSVSTLKIQRTQQEDSAVYLCASSLRQNYGYTFGSGTRLTVV.

The chain employs TRBV18 and TRBJ1-2; tentative D call: TRBD1 (6 bases). CDR1 is KGHSH, CDR2 LQKENI, per germline. Trimming stripped 3 bases from V and 5 bases from J, with 16 bases between. The CDR3 totals 15 residues. This CDR3 reads CASSPDSAPSYGYTF. The CDR3 bases are TGTGCCAGCTCACCGGACAGCGCGCCAAGTTATGGCTACACCTTC.

The chain joins TRBV7-9 to TRBJ2-2; 8 positions match TRBD1. Germline CDR1 reads SEHNR; CDR2 reads FQNEAQ (reference sequence). This CDR3 region has 15 residues. The V segment lost 3 bases and the J segment 7 bases; nucleotides outside the gene matches: 7. The CDR3 sequence is CASSLTGANNGELFF. The CDR3 region has the DNA TGTGCCAGCAGCTTGACAGGGGCGAATAACGGGGAGCTGTTTTTT.

This clone was observed a single time. The V gene is TRBV6-5, the J gene TRBJ2-5, with 7 bases that match TRBD2. Germline assignment: CDR1 MNHEY and CDR2 SVGAGI. The junction had 9 bases not matched to a gene; V was cut back by 11 bases and J by 3 bases. This CDR3 contains 13 residues. In DNA, the CDR3 is TGTGCCGCGAGGGGTGGGGGGGAAGAGACCCAGTACTTC. It specifies CAARGGGEETQYF.

This clone occurred once. The chain recombines TRBV25-1 with TRBJ1-1; TRBD1 aligns across 7 bases. The CDR3 length is 14 residues. V dropped 4 bases and J dropped 1; count of bases not matched to a gene: 3. The germline V gene encodes CDR1 MGHDK and CDR2 SYGVNS. CDR3 DNA: TGTGCCAGCAGTGCGACAGGGAGGAACACTGAAGCTTTCTTT. This codes for CASSATGRNTEAFF. Together with reference TRBV25-1 and TRBJ1-1, the CDR3 gives the full variable domain: EADIYQTPRYLVIGTGKKITLECSQTMGHDKMYWYQQDPGMELHLIHYSYGVNSTEKGDLSSESTVSRIRTEHFPLTLESARPSHTSQYLCASSATGRNTEAFFGQGTRLTVV.

The chain joins TRBV30 to TRBJ2-3; D remains unclear. CDR1 GTSNPN and CDR2 SVGIG come from the germline V gene (reference sequence). Trimming cost V 1 base and J 4 bases, with 18 bases left between them. The CDR3 is 16 amino acids. The CDR3 region is CAWSGGPPFLADTQYF. In DNA form, the CDR3 reads TGTGCCTGGAGTGGAGGTCCGCCGTTTCTGGCAGATACGCAGTATTTT.

This clone is a singleton in its sample. This chain links TRBV29-1 with TRBJ1-1; tentatively, D is TRBD1 (6 bases). Germline V lookup: CDR1 SQVTM, CDR2 ANQGSEA. The CDR3 has 13 amino acids. Trimming removed 6 bases from V and 1 base from J, with 12 bases in between. The CDR3: CSVQGAANTEAFF. CDR3 DNA: TGCAGCGTACAGGGTGCGGCGAACACTGAAGCTTTCTTT.

The chain couples TRBV6-5 to TRBJ1-4; a possible D gene is TRBD1 (5 bases). CDR3 size: 14 residues. Germline V lookup: CDR1 MNHEY, CDR2 SVGAGI. The V gene lost 5 bases and the J gene lost 9 bases, with 16 bases spanning the gap. The DNA for the CDR3 is TGTGCCAGCAGTAAGGACACTGTTCAACAAAAACTGTTTTTT. Protein: CASSKDTVQQKLFF.

This chain links TRBV5-3 with TRBJ1-5, with a possible D match to TRBD1 (6 bases). TRBV5-3 is an ORF, and what it does is uncertain. Trimming cost V 4 bases and J 3 bases, with 14 bases left between them. The CDR3 extends over 15 amino acids. The CDR3 nucleotides are TGTGCCAGAAGCCCCCTCCGGGACACCAATCAGCCCCAGCATTTT. This gives the protein CARSPLRDTNQPQHF.

This clone was counted a single time. The chain couples TRBV7-2 to TRBJ2-3; 8 bases map to TRBD2. This CDR3 is 16 amino acids long. V gave up 3 bases and J gave up 3 bases; unmatched junction bases: 8. Germline V lookup: CDR1 SGHTA, CDR2 FQGNSA. DNA of the CDR3: TGTGCCAGCAGCTTCGGCAGCGGGAGAGGGACAGATACGCAGTATTTT. Translation: CASSFGSGRGTDTQYF.

The chain is built from TRBV7-6 and TRBJ2-5, with D possibly being TRBD1 (6 bases). V gave up 4 bases and J gave up 5 bases, with 17 bases separating them. The CDR3 runs to 15 residues. Germline CDR1 SGHVS, CDR2 FNYEAQ. Written as DNA, the CDR3 is TGTGCCAGCAGCTCCCTTTGGGGGCGATCGGAGACCCAGTACTTC. Translating it yields CASSSLWGRSETQYF.

This clone turned up a few times. V is TRBV19 and J is TRBJ2-2; a possible D gene is TRBD1 (6 bases). The germline V and J ends were trimmed by 7 bases and 2 bases, with 14 bases remaining between them. In germline, CDR1 is LNHDA, CDR2 SQIVND (reference sequence). This CDR3 comprises 15 residues. The CDR3 reads CASNGGVINTGELFF. The CDR3 DNA reads TGTGCCAGTAATGGGGGCGTAATCAACACCGGGGAGCTGTTTTTT.

This clone showed up just a few times. The chain links TRBV28 to TRBJ1-6; D gene ambiguous. V was trimmed by 9 bases and J by 10 bases, leaving 16 bases between them. The V gene's germline CDR1 is MDHEN and CDR2 SYDVKM. The CDR3 contains 13 residues. CDR3 amino acids: CASSGEGRSPLHF. The CDR3 nucleotides are TGTGCCAGTTCCGGGGAGGGAAGGTCACCCCTCCACTTT.

The J gene is TRBJ2-7, the V gene TRBV29-1, with a weak D call TRBD1 (6 bases). The CDR3 contains 11 residues. Germline assignment: CDR1 SQVTM and CDR2 ANQGSEA. V shed 6 bases and J shed 5 bases, with 11 bases lying between them. The CDR3 sequence: CSVRRGNEQYF. The CDR3 DNA follows: TGCAGCGTCCGTAGGGGGAACGAGCAGTACTTC.

This chain connects TRBV6-5 to TRBJ1-2; D might be TRBD1 (5 bases). V gave up 2 bases and J gave up 6 bases, with 16 bases separating them. This CDR3 comprises 15 residues. Germline V gene data show CDR1 as MNHEY and CDR2 as SVGAGI. CDR3 DNA: TGTGCCAGCAGTTACGCCATAGGGGATAGCAATGGCTACACCTTC. It is translated as CASSYAIGDSNGYTF.

CDR3 loop: CASSESGGLSYEQYF. The DNA for the CDR3 is TGCGCCAGCAGTGAGTCTGGAGGGCTTTCCTACGAGCAGTACTTC. This sequence joins TRBV10-1 and TRBJ2-7; D possibly corresponds to TRBD2 (6 bases). V shed 0 bases and J shed 1 base, with 10 bases lying between them. This CDR3 region has 15 residues. Germline assignment: CDR1 WNHNN and CDR2 SYGVQD (reference sequence).

The V call is TRBV2, the J call TRBJ2-7; tentatively, D is TRBD1 (6 bases). The CDR3 has 14 amino acids. Trimming removed 2 bases from V and 2 bases from J, with 10 bases in between. From germline, CDR1 is SNHLY and CDR2 FYNNEI. CDR3 amino acids: CASSEYRDTYEQYF. CDR3 sequence (DNA): TGTGCCAGCAGTGAATACCGGGACACCTACGAGCAGTACTTC.

The rearrangement uses TRBV5-6 and TRBJ1-2; possibly TRBD1 for D (6 bases). The V end lost 2 bases, the J end lost 1 base, and 9 bases lay between the germline ends. CDR1 SGHDT and CDR2 YYEEEE come from the germline V gene. This CDR3 has 14 residues. CDR3 sequence (DNA): TGTGCCAGCAGCTTACAGGGAATTAACTATGGCTACACCTTC. Amino acid sequence: CASSLQGINYGYTF.

The gene calls are TRBV5-4 and TRBJ1-2; TRBD1 might be the D (6 bases). The length of the CDR3 is 16 residues. Germline loops: CDR1 SGHNT, CDR2 YYREEE (reference sequence). Trimming left V 4 bases short and J 3 bases short, with 19 bases between. The CDR3 nucleotides read TGTGCCAGCAGCCCTGAGGGGGTCAGGGCGGACTATGGCTACACCTTC. Its translation is CASSPEGVRADYGYTF.

The V call is TRBV11-3, the J call TRBJ1-3; D ambiguous. Per the germline V gene, CDR1 is SGHNT and CDR2 is YENEEA. Trimming left V 3 bases short and J 4 bases short, with 4 bases between. This CDR3 is 12 amino acids long. CDR3 nucleotide sequence: TGTGCCAGCAGCTTGAGCGGAAACACCATATATTTT. This gives the protein CASSLSGNTIYF.

DNA of the CDR3: TGTGCCAGCAGCCCCTTAGCCCCTAGCACAGATACGCAGTATTTT. As protein: CASSPLAPSTDTQYF. V gene TRBV11-3 combines with J gene TRBJ2-3, with unresolved D. Deletions cut 5 bases from V and 0 bases from J, with 12 bases between. Germline-derived CDR1 and CDR2 are SGHNT and YENEEA. The CDR3 contains 15 residues.

The chain has TRBV7-8 and TRBJ2-6; D ambiguous. V lost 5 bases and J lost 1, with 9 bases in between. The germline V gene encodes CDR1 SGHVS and CDR2 FQNEAQ. The CDR3 loop spans 15 amino acids. In DNA form, the CDR3 reads TGTGCCAGCAGCCTGAGCTCTTCTGGGGCCAACGTCCTGACTTTC. As protein: CASSLSSSGANVLTF.

This chain links TRBV11-2 with TRBJ2-7, with D hard to call. V was cut by 6 bases and J by 7 bases, with 13 bases left in between. This CDR3 has 12 amino acids. CDR1 and CDR2 (germline): SGHAT, FQNNGV. CDR3: CASSLGLPEQYF. For the CDR3, the DNA is TGTGCCAGCAGTTTGGGCCTCCCGGAGCAGTACTTC.

In its sample, this clone was seen a few times. This chain links TRBV25-1 with TRBJ1-1; D is perhaps TRBD1 (6 bases). CDR1 is MGHDK and CDR2 is SYGVNS in the germline V gene. The CDR3 loop spans 14 amino acids. V lost 1 base, J lost 7 bases, and 13 bases lay in between. The CDR3 DNA sequence: TGTGCCAGCAGTGAATTCGGACGGGACAATGAAGCTTTCTTT. Its protein product is CASSEFGRDNEAFF. Full variable domain (rest looked up from reference TRBV25-1 and TRBJ1-1): EADIYQTPRYLVIGTGKKITLECSQTMGHDKMYWYQQDPGMELHLIHYSYGVNSTEKGDLSSESTVSRIRTEHFPLTLESARPSHTSQYLCASSEFGRDNEAFFGQGTRLTVV.

CDR3 protein: CASSTQGAGVPWEQYF. The DNA for the CDR3 is TGTGCCAGCAGCACCCAGGGAGCGGGAGTCCCCTGGGAGCAGTACTTC. This sequence joins TRBV13 and TRBJ2-7; 8 bases fit TRBD2. Germline-derived CDR1 and CDR2 are PRHDT and FYEKMQ (reference sequence). The junction had 16 bases not matched to a gene; V was cut back by 5 bases and J by 7 bases. The CDR3 runs to 16 residues.

This clone was observed a few times. V and J are TRBV6-1 and TRBJ1-2; 9 nucleotides agree with TRBD1. Germline CDR1 reads MNHNS; CDR2 reads SASEGT. The CDR3 has 15 amino acids. The V segment lost 5 bases and the J segment 4 bases; nucleotides outside the gene matches: 8. The CDR3 reads CASSTTGGNLYGYTF. In nucleotides, the CDR3 is TGTGCCAGCAGTACGACAGGGGGTAACCTCTATGGCTACACCTTC.